The TCR beta chain under discussion was sequenced for a study of cytomegalovirus exposure and HLA in healthy donors. Study information: Roughly four fifths of 398 genotyped donors fell in the Caucasian-associated ancestry cluster.

Germline V gene lookup returns CDR1 SNHLY and CDR2 FYNNEI. J lost 3 bases, V lost 5 bases, and 18 bases had no gene match. This CDR3 is built from 18 residues. Study findings and constraints: The majority of TCR sequences were rare, yet some public TCRs appeared in many donors.

Concerning this clone: Its specificity is unknown.

The primer mix had 60 Vbeta and 13 Jbeta primers. The assay was immunoSEQ multiplex PCR, and TCRdb's table has in-frame clones only and misses some. The sample has around 140,000 clones; approximately 60% are singletons. The TCR comes from a middle-aged woman in good health and CMV-seronegative. This chain connects TRBV2 to TRBJ1-2, with 7 bases fitting TRBD1. The specimen was PBMCs. The DNA for the CDR3 is TGTGCCAGCAGTCCCCGACAGGGTTACATCAAGGCGGACTATGGCTACACCTTC. Translated, it gives CASSPRQGYIKADYGYTF.